Listed below are T cell receptor beta chains from one sample, sequenced in a study of shared clonotypes between healthy human individuals. The data were produced by immunoSEQ multiplex PCR, yet TCRdb's version contains in-frame clones alone and is incomplete. The data hold about 2 million clones, with approximately 94% observed a single time. The sequenced sample consisted of naive CD8+ T cells sorted from blood. These receptor sequences come from a man in his late teens or twenties in good health. Both conserved end residues are part of each CDR3. D genes are given only for firm matches.

D gene,V gene,J gene,CDR3 protein
TRBD1,TRBV5-1,TRBJ2-1,CASSLAYKGGLDEQFF
TRBD2,TRBV7-9,TRBJ2-3,CASSFASGSDTQYF
.,TRBV7-9,TRBJ1-2,CASTLSTANYGYTF
TRBD2,TRBV7-9,TRBJ2-1,CASSLAGGKRDEQFF
TRBD1,TRBV11-2,TRBJ1-4,CASRSGDSNEKLFF
.,TRBV27,TRBJ1-2,CASSLSAGYGYTF
TRBD1,TRBV2,TRBJ1-6,CAGDGTGAWDSPLHF
.,TRBV7-6,TRBJ2-2,CASSPTSTGELFF
TRBD2,TRBV28,TRBJ2-1,CASRSTLAGGFHEQFF
.,TRBV7-9,TRBJ2-2,CASSLVENTGELFF
.,TRBV11-2,TRBJ1-5,CASSLEGKNQPQHF